These 16 T cell receptor beta chains originate from one sample sequenced in a study of Graves' ophthalmopathy and Graves' hyperthyroidism. RNA transcripts provided the template for amplifying TCR beta CDR3 regions. Second-round multiplex PCR came after first-round RT-PCR with HTBI primers. TCRdb reanalysed the multiplex PCR reads using MiXCR and keeps one entry per CDR3 protein. Of approximately 700,000 distinct CDR3 sequences listed, roughly two fifths are singletons. The sample consisted of peripheral blood. The origin of the receptors is an adult man with Graves' ophthalmopathy.

This clonotype was observed many times. The chain couples TRBV10-3 to TRBJ2-6, with TRBD1 identical over 8 bases. The CDR3 sequence is 17 residues long. J gave up 1 base and V 5 bases, and 7 bases lay outside the gene matches. Germline values: CDR1 ENHRY, CDR2 SYGVKD. In DNA form, the CDR3 reads TGTGCCATCAGTTCCGGGACAGGCAGTTCTGGGGCCAACGTCCTGACTTTC. It is translated as CAISSGTGSSGANVLTF.

The sample holds many counts of this clonotype. The genes are TRBV2 and TRBJ1-4; D possibly corresponds to TRBD1 (5 bases). Germline CDR1 reads SNHLY; CDR2 reads FYNNEI. V gave up 3 bases and J gave up 0 bases, with 17 bases separating them. This CDR3 comprises 18 residues. For the CDR3, the DNA is TGTGCCAGCAGTGAGAATGGGGGAGGGATCGCAACTAATGAAAAACTGTTTTTT. It specifies CASSENGGGIATNEKLFF.

The genes are TRBV11-2 and TRBJ1-6; maybe TRBD1 (5 bases). CDR1 and CDR2 from the germline V gene are SGHAT and FQNNGV. V lost 4 bases and J lost 1, with 14 bases in between. There are 17 residues in the CDR3. CDR3 in amino acids: CASSSPQGFSYNSPLHF. For the CDR3, the DNA is TGTGCCAGCAGCTCGCCGCAGGGCTTTTCCTATAATTCACCCCTCCACTTT.

This clonotype was picked up many times. The V gene is TRBV29-1, the J gene TRBJ2-7; TRBD2 aligns across 11 bases. There are 13 residues in the CDR3. Germline V CDR1 and CDR2: SQVTM, ANQGSEA. The junction had 4 bases not matched to a gene; V was cut back by 6 bases and J by 3 bases. In DNA, the CDR3 is TGCAGCGTGAATAGCGGGAGGGACTACGAGCAGTACTTC. Amino acids: CSVNSGRDYEQYF.

The CDR3: CASKGGGGEQYF. CDR3 coding DNA: TGTGCCAGCAAAGGGGGCGGTGGCGAGCAGTACTTC. The genes are TRBV25-1 and TRBJ2-7; 7 nucleotides agree with TRBD1. The CDR3 is made up of 12 amino acids. J was trimmed by 6 bases and V by 7 bases; bases with no gene match: 6. Germline values: CDR1 MGHDK, CDR2 SYGVNS.

This clonotype was seen at least ten times. This chain joins TRBV7-2 and TRBJ1-5; D is unresolved. Germline V CDR1 and CDR2: SGHTA, FQGNSA. The CDR3 consists of 15 residues. V gave up 5 bases and J gave up 2 bases, with 13 bases separating them. This chain's CDR3 is CASSPGIQGNQPQHF. The CDR3 DNA is TGTGCCAGCAGCCCAGGCATTCAGGGCAATCAGCCCCAGCATTTT.

This clonotype came up a few times. The chain couples TRBV20-1 to TRBJ1-1; D remains ambiguous. V was clipped by 3 bases and J by 4 bases, with 6 bases between them. The CDR3 consists of 11 residues. Germline V gives CDR1 DFQATT, CDR2 SNEGSKA (reference sequence). Here the CDR3 DNA reads TGCAGTGCTAGGTATACCACTGAAGCTTTCTTT. This encodes CSARYTTEAFF.

Points on this clonotype: A much bigger clone sits one base away, suggesting this may be a read error. CDR3 bases: TGTGCCATCAGTGCTCAGGGATATGATGGCTACACCTTC. Translation: CAISAQGYDGYTF. V and J are TRBV10-3 and TRBJ1-2; D is possibly TRBD1 (5 bases). The CDR3 length is 13 residues. Germline CDR1 reads ENHRY; CDR2 reads SYGVKD. Trimming cost V 4 bases and J 6 bases, with 12 bases left between them.

A remark on this clonotype: A much larger clonotype is one base distant, so this may be a read error. This CDR3 is missing its conserved last phenylalanine or tryptophan, likely due to a read error. The chain recombines TRBV20-1 with TRBJ1-6, with D maybe TRBD1 (5 bases). The V gene's germline CDR1 is DFQATT and CDR2 SNEGSKA (reference sequence). The CDR3 contains 14 residues. Trimming left V 3 bases short and J 7 bases short, with 13 bases between. CDR3 in amino acids: CSASPGRWNSPLHS. The DNA for the CDR3 is TGCAGTGCTAGCCCGGGACGATGGAATTCACCCCTCCACTCT.

The V and J genes are TRBV12-3 or TRBV12-4 and TRBJ2-5; no firm D call. The CDR3 runs to 16 residues. V was cut by 3 bases and J by 4 bases, with 18 bases left in between. The CDR3 reads CASSFLRHKEGETQYF. CDR3 nucleotides: TGTGCCAGCAGTTTTTTGAGGCACAAGGAAGGAGAGACCCAGTACTTC.

This clonotype was seen only once. This chain joins TRBV9 and TRBJ2-7, with D uncertain. V was clipped by 4 bases and J by 2 bases, with 19 bases between them. Germline V gene sequence: CDR1 SGDLS, CDR2 YYNGEE. The CDR3 has 16 residues. In DNA form, the CDR3 reads TGTGCCAGCAGCCCAGAAACCCATCCAGGACCCTACGAGCAGTACTTC. Translation gives CASSPETHPGPYEQYF.

Comments on this clonotype: One junction end disagrees with the germline gene, perhaps due to a read error. This chain connects TRBV25-1 to TRBJ2-7; D perhaps matches TRBD2 (5 bases). Germline CDR1 reads MGHDK; CDR2 reads SYGVNS. The CDR3 is 14 amino acids. CDR3 residues: CASSRGTDFHEQYF. The CDR3 coding sequence is TGCGCCAGCAGCCGAGGCACGGACTTCCACGAGCAGTACTTC.

J is TRBJ1-2 and V is TRBV7-9; 7 bases fit TRBD1. Germline-derived CDR1 and CDR2 are SEHNR and FQNEAQ (reference sequence). The CDR3 has 10 residues. V lost 5 bases, J lost 11 bases, and 2 bases stayed unmatched. This CDR3 is CASSRQGYTF. The CDR3 nucleotides read TGTGCCAGCAGCCGACAGGGATACACCTTC.

In its sample, this clonotype was seen many times. The J gene is TRBJ1-2, the V gene TRBV29-1; D is perhaps TRBD1 (5 bases). V was shortened by 3 bases and J by 8 bases, with 13 bases between the two germline ends. This CDR3 has 12 amino acids. Per the germline V gene, CDR1 is SQVTM and CDR2 is ANQGSEA. The CDR3 DNA sequence: TGCAGCGTTGAGGAGGGGATTGAGGGCTACACCTTC. It encodes CSVEEGIEGYTF.

This clonotype was picked up many times. As DNA, the CDR3 is TGTGCCACCAGTGATTCCATCCACGAGCAGTACTTC. Translating gives CATSDSIHEQYF. The chain is built from TRBV24-1 and TRBJ2-7; D unresolved. Trimming cost V 2 bases and J 5 bases, with 6 bases left between them. This CDR3 contains 12 residues. Germline V CDR1 and CDR2: KGHDR, SFDVKD.

This sequence joins TRBV2 and TRBJ2-5, with 7 bases that match TRBD1. V lost 7 bases and J lost 9; bases outside the gene matches: 17. This CDR3 has 15 amino acids. Germline CDR1 and CDR2: SNHLY and FYNNEI. The CDR3 DNA sequence: TGTGCCAGCACCTTGAGAGGGGGCCTTGTTCAGCCCCAGTACTTC. Encoded protein: CASTLRGGLVQPQYF.